This is a list of T cell receptor beta chains from one sample in a study of T cells after yellow fever vaccination. MiXCR was run by TCRdb on the 5' RACE reads, yielding one entry per CDR3 protein. Of about 340,000 distinct CDR3 sequences in the sample, around 13% were seen once. The specimen was CD4+ T cells sorted from PBMCs, collected 15 days after the yellow fever booster vaccination. Receptors originate from a man aged 18-30 years who received the YFV17D yellow fever vaccine. Both conserved end residues are trimmed from each CDR3.

V | CDR3
TRBV20-1 | SARVAGVGTGELF
TRBV20-1 | SASATPNQPQH
TRBV12-3/TRBV12-4 | ASSFGDRDYGYT
TRBV7-3 | ASSSDRGQTQY
TRBV4-2 | ASSQEGHGNTIY
TRBV5-1 | ASSLAPGQGSYEQY
TRBV6-6 | ASASGGAGTDTQY
TRBV27 | ASSLRTSGNYEQY
TRBV10-3 | AISEGQGHSPLH
TRBV18 | ASSRGSAILSGNTIY
TRBV5-1 | ASSLEVGTETQY
TRBV6-6 | ASTSGQSYGYT